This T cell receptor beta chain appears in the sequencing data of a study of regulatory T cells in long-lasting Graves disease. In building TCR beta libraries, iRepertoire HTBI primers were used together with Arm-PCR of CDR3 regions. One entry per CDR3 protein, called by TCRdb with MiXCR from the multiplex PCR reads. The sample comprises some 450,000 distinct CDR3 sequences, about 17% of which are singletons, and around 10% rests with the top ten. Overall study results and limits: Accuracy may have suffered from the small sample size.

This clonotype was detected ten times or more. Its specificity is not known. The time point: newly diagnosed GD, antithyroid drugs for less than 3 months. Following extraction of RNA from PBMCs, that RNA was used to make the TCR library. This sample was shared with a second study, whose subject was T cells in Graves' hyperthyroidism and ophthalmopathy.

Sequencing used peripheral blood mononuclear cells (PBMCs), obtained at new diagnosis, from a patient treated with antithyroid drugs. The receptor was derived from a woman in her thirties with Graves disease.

CDR3 nucleotide sequence: TGTGCCAGCAGTAGTCTCCCCCGACTAGCCGGCGAGCAGTACTTC. Amino acids: CASSSLPRLAGEQYF. V is TRBV28 and J is TRBJ2-7; 7 bases fit TRBD2. The CDR3 sequence is 15 residues long. V was clipped by 5 bases and J by 6 bases; unmatched bases: 13. Germline V CDR1 and CDR2: MDHEN, SYDVKM.